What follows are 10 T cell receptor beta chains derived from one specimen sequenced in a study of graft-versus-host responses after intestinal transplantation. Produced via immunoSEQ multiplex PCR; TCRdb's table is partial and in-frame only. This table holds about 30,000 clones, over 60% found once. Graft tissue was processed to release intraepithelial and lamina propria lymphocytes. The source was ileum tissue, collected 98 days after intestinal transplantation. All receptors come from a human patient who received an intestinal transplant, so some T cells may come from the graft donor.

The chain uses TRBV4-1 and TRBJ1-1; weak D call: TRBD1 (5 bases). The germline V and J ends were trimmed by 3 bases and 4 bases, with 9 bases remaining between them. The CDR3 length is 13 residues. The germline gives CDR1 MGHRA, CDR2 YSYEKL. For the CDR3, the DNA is TGCGCCAGCAGCCACCAGGGATCCACTGAAGCTTTCTTT. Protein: CASSHQGSTEAFF.

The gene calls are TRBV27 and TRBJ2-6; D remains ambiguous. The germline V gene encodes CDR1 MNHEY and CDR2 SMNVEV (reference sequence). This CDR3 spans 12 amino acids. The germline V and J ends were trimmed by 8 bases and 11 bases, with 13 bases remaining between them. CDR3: CASGNRQDVLTF. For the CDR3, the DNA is TGTGCCAGCGGCAATAGACAAGACGTCCTGACTTTC.

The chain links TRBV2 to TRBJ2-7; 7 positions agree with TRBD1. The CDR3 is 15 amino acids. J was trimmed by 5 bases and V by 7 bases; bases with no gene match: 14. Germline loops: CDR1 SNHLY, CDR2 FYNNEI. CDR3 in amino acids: CASTSALGGIHEQYF. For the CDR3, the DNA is TGTGCCAGCACATCGGCTCTAGGGGGCATCCACGAGCAGTACTTC.

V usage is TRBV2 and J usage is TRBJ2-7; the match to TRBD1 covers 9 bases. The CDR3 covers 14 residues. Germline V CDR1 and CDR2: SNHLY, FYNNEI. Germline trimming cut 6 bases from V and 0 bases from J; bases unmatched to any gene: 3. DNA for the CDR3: TGTGCCAGCAGGGACAGGGGATACTCCTACGAGCAGTACTTC. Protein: CASRDRGYSYEQYF.

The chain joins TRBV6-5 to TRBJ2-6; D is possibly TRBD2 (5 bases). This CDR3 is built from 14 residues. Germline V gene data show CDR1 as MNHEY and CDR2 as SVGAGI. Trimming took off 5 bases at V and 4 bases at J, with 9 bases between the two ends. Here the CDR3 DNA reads TGTGCCAGCAGTGAGGGTTTCGGGGCCAACGTCCTGACTTTC. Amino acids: CASSEGFGANVLTF.

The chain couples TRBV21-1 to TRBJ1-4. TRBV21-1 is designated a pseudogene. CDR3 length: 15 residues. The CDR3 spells CASSAYAATNEKLFF. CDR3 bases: TGTGCCAGCAGCGCGTATGCGGCAACTAATGAAAAACTGTTTTTT.

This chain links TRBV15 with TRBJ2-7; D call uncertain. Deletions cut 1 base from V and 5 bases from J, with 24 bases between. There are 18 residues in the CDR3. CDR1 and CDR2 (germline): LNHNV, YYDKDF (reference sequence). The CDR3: CATSRGNPNGRGVHEQYF. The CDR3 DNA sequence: TGTGCCACCAGCAGAGGGAACCCCAACGGACGAGGTGTCCACGAGCAGTACTTC.

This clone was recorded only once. The CDR3 coding sequence is TGTGCCAGCAGCTTGGGCCCTTTATTGGAAGCTTTCTTT. Translating it yields CASSLGPLLEAFF. The chain joins TRBV7-9 to TRBJ1-1; D is unresolved. The CDR3 is 13 amino acids. The germline CDR1 and CDR2 sequences are SEHNR and FQNEAQ (reference sequence). Trimming removed 3 bases at V and 8 bases at J, with 13 bases between.

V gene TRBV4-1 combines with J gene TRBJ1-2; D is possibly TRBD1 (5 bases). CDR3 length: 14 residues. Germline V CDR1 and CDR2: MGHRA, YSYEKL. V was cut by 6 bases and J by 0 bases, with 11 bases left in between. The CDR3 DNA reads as TGCGCCAGCAGGCCTCAGGGAGCTAACTATGGCTACACCTTC. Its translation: CASRPQGANYGYTF.

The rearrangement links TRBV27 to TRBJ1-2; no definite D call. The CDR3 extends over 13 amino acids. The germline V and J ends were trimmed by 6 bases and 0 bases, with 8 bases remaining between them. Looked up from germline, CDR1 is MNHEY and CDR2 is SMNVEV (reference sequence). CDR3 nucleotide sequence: TGTGCCAGCAGGCCCGGGACTAACTATGGCTACACCTTC. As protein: CASRPGTNYGYTF.